Listed here are 19 T cell receptor beta chains from one sample, sequenced in a study of human T cells and chemical hapten exposure. TCRdb processed the RACE reads anew with MiXCR; each CDR3 protein has one entry. Of roughly 360,000 distinct CDR3 sequences in the sample, more than 4.5% were seen once. The time point is: patch test 1, 2 weeks after DPC sensitization. Treatment specified: therapeutic diphenylcyclopropenone sensitization with weekly scalp DPC. This material consisted of whole blood, taken in connection with sensitization to the hapten diphenylcyclopropenone (DPC). Receptor source: a woman aged 45-60 years with alopecia areata. Some clones in this sample may be carry-over from other donors' samples.

The chain links TRBV4-1 to TRBJ1-5, with TRBD1 as a possible D gene (5 bases). V lost 3 bases and J 2 bases, leaving 14 bases between the germline ends. The germline V gene encodes CDR1 MGHRA and CDR2 YSYEKL. The CDR3 has 16 residues. The CDR3 sequence: CASSHQGAPGNQPQHF. The DNA for the CDR3 is TGCGCCAGCAGCCACCAAGGGGCGCCGGGCAATCAGCCCCAGCATTTT.

This clonotype has a count of ten or more. The rearrangement links TRBV7-2 to TRBJ1-5, with TRBD1 identical over 7 bases. V was pared by 6 bases and J by 7 bases, with 6 bases of the junction left unmatched. Germline lookup yields CDR1 SGHTA and CDR2 FQGNSA. CDR3 length: 13 amino acids. CDR3 nucleotide sequence: TGTGCCAGCAGTCCCAGGGGGGGACAGCCCCAGCATTTT. Translating it yields CASSPRGGQPQHF.

This clonotype showed up just a few times. The V call is TRBV20-1, the J call TRBJ2-3; 8 nucleotides agree with TRBD2. CDR1 is DFQATT, CDR2 SNEGSKA, per germline (reference sequence). V shed 5 bases, J shed 2 bases, and the junction held 9 bases outside the gene matches. The length of the CDR3 is 15 residues. The CDR3 here is CSAPKVAGFTDTQYF. In DNA form, the CDR3 reads TGCAGTGCTCCGAAGGTAGCGGGGTTCACAGATACGCAGTATTTT.

The rearrangement uses TRBV14 and TRBJ2-7; 10 positions match TRBD2. V was clipped by 5 bases and J by 2 bases; unmatched bases: 6. The CDR3 extends over 15 amino acids. Germline CDR1 is SGHDN and CDR2 is FVKESK. The CDR3 sequence is CASSILAGETYEQYF. CDR3 bases: TGTGCCAGCAGCATTCTAGCGGGGGAGACCTACGAGCAGTACTTC. Using reference TRBV14 and TRBJ2-7 for the parts outside the CDR3, the full variable domain is EAGVTQFPSHSVIEKGQTVTLRCDPISGHDNLYWYRRVMGKEIKFLLHFVKESKQDESGMPNNRFLAERTGGTYSTLKVQPAELEDSGVYFCASSILAGETYEQYFGPGTRLTVT.

This clonotype appeared many times. The chain has TRBV12-3 or TRBV12-4 and TRBJ1-6; TRBD1 might be the D (6 bases). V was pared by 3 bases and J by 5 bases, with 8 bases between. This CDR3 spans 14 amino acids. DNA for the CDR3: TGTGCCAGCAGTTTTTGGACAGATAATTCACCCCTCCACTTT. Amino acid sequence: CASSFWTDNSPLHF.

The chain joins TRBV7-9 to TRBJ2-7; TRBD2 aligns across 9 bases. The junction had 5 bases not matched to a gene; V was cut back by 1 base and J by 4 bases. The germline V gene encodes CDR1 SEHNR and CDR2 FQNEAQ (reference sequence). The CDR3 sequence is 15 residues long. CDR3 DNA sequence: TGTGCCAGCAGCTTAGTTAGCGGGGGCCCATACGAGCAGTACTTC. Protein: CASSLVSGGPYEQYF.

This clonotype was counted ten times or more. The chain links TRBV28 to TRBJ1-6, with D perhaps matching TRBD1 (5 bases). Germline V gene lookup returns CDR1 MDHEN and CDR2 SYDVKM. V lost 2 bases, J lost 11 bases, and 13 bases lay in between. The CDR3 length is 14 residues. CDR3 protein: CASSLGQGFTPLHF. The CDR3 DNA follows: TGTGCCAGCAGTTTAGGGCAGGGCTTTACACCCCTCCACTTT.

In its sample, this clonotype was seen many times. The chain links TRBV6-5 to TRBJ1-4; tentatively, D is TRBD1 (5 bases). V lost 6 bases, J lost 8 bases, and 19 bases lay in between. Germline CDR1 MNHEY, CDR2 SVGAGI. CDR3 size: 15 residues. As DNA, the CDR3 is TGTGCCAGCAGGGCACGGGGGTTCTTTGGGGAAAAACTGTTTTTT. Translation gives CASRARGFFGEKLFF.

In its sample, this clonotype was seen many times. The chain employs TRBV7-2 and TRBJ1-1; 7 positions match TRBD1. J was trimmed by 5 bases and V by 0 bases; bases with no gene match: 6. The germline V gene encodes CDR1 SGHTA and CDR2 FQGNSA. This CDR3 is built from 15 residues. CDR3 sequence (DNA): TGTGCCAGCAGCTTAGCTTCAGGGGGAATAACTGAAGCTTTCTTT. Amino acids: CASSLASGGITEAFF.

The sample holds many counts of this clonotype. The chain is built from TRBV29-1 and TRBJ2-3; 9 positions match TRBD1. This CDR3 comprises 15 residues. The ends lost 5 bases at V and 3 bases at J; junction bases unmatched: 9. Germline loops: CDR1 SQVTM, CDR2 ANQGSEA. The CDR3 reads CSVYNTGGSTDTQYF. The CDR3 bases are TGCAGCGTTTACAACACAGGGGGCTCAACAGATACGCAGTATTTT.

The chain combines TRBV7-9 with TRBJ1-1; D is uncertain. The CDR3 has 14 residues. Germline V gene sequence: CDR1 SEHNR, CDR2 FQNEAQ (reference sequence). Deletions cut 6 bases from V and 0 bases from J, with 11 bases between. CDR3 region: CASRFAGLNTEAFF. The CDR3 nucleotides are TGTGCCAGCAGATTTGCAGGTCTGAACACTGAAGCTTTCTTT.

Only a few counts were recorded for this clonotype. The chain is built from TRBV7-8 and TRBJ2-7; D is perhaps TRBD1 (6 bases). This CDR3 comprises 13 residues. Trimming left V 7 bases short and J 7 bases short, with 17 bases between. The germline gives CDR1 SGHVS, CDR2 FQNEAQ. CDR3 sequence (DNA): TGTGCCAGCAACCCACTGGGGGCTGGAGAGCAGTACTTC. Translating gives CASNPLGAGEQYF.

The CDR3 region has the DNA TGCAGTGCTAGACCCCTGACGGGAGTTTACAATGAGCAGTTCTTC. It encodes CSARPLTGVYNEQFF. The genes are TRBV20-1 and TRBJ2-1, with D maybe TRBD2 (6 bases). This CDR3 spans 15 amino acids. Germline CDR1 reads DFQATT; CDR2 reads SNEGSKA (reference sequence). Between the trimmed V and J ends, which lost 2 bases and 4 bases, there was a span of 15 bases.

This clonotype was detected ten times or more. V is TRBV20-1 and J is TRBJ2-1; D is possibly TRBD1 or TRBD2 (5 bases each). The CDR3 covers 13 residues. V was pared by 5 bases and J by 1 base, with 9 bases between. Germline V gene data show CDR1 as DFQATT and CDR2 as SNEGSKA (reference sequence). The CDR3 DNA is TGCAGTGCTCGAGGGGCATCCTACAATGAGCAGTTCTTC. It yields the protein CSARGASYNEQFF.

This clonotype was seen more than once but under ten times. The chain recombines TRBV29-1 with TRBJ2-7; D might be TRBD2 (6 bases). V dropped 5 bases and J dropped 3 bases, with 11 bases sitting between them. The germline V gene has CDR1 SQVTM and CDR2 ANQGSEA. The CDR3 runs to 12 residues. The CDR3 spells CSVTSSYYEQYF. CDR3 DNA sequence: TGCAGCGTTACTAGCTCTTACTACGAGCAGTACTTC.

This clonotype came up a few times. V and J are TRBV3-1 and TRBJ1-3; the D is unclear. V was pared by 1 base and J by 4 bases, with 8 bases between. This CDR3 is 14 amino acids long. CDR1 is LGHDT, CDR2 YNNKEL, per germline (reference sequence). The CDR3 here is CASSQGNRGNTIYF. CDR3 nucleotide sequence: TGTGCCAGCAGCCAAGGGAACAGAGGAAACACCATATATTTT. The full variable domain, in which reference TRBV3-1 and TRBJ1-3 provide the parts outside the CDR3, is DTAVSQTPKYLVTQMGNDKSIKCEQNLGHDTMYWYKQDSKKFLKIMFSYNNKELIINETVPNRFSPKSPDKAHLNLHINSLELGDSAVYFCASSQGNRGNTIYFGEGSWLTVV.

This clonotype was recorded at least ten times. This sequence joins TRBV20-1 and TRBJ2-7; a possible D gene is TRBD2 (5 bases). The ends were cut back, 4 bases at V and 5 bases at J, with 12 bases in the middle. Per germline, CDR1 DFQATT and CDR2 SNEGSKA (reference sequence). The CDR3 runs 12 residues. The CDR3 sequence is CSANPSRDEQYF. The DNA of the CDR3 is TGCAGTGCTAACCCCTCGAGGGACGAGCAGTACTTC.

This clonotype showed up many times. V is TRBV29-1 and J is TRBJ1-1, with D possibly TRBD1 on 5 matching bases. V was cut by 4 bases and J by 4 bases, with 7 bases left in between. CDR1 SQVTM and CDR2 ANQGSEA come from the germline V gene. The CDR3 loop spans 11 amino acids. The CDR3 region is CSVADSTEAFF. As DNA, the CDR3 is TGCAGCGTTGCCGACAGCACTGAAGCTTTCTTT.

This clonotype was seen repeatedly, ten times or more. The rearrangement links TRBV15 to TRBJ1-5; D is unresolved. Between the trimmed V and J ends, which lost 1 base and 7 bases, there was a span of 8 bases. Germline loops: CDR1 LNHNV, CDR2 YYDKDF (reference sequence). This CDR3 spans 13 amino acids. The CDR3: CATSRGFGQPQHF. In DNA form, the CDR3 reads TGTGCCACCAGCAGAGGGTTCGGGCAGCCCCAGCATTTT.